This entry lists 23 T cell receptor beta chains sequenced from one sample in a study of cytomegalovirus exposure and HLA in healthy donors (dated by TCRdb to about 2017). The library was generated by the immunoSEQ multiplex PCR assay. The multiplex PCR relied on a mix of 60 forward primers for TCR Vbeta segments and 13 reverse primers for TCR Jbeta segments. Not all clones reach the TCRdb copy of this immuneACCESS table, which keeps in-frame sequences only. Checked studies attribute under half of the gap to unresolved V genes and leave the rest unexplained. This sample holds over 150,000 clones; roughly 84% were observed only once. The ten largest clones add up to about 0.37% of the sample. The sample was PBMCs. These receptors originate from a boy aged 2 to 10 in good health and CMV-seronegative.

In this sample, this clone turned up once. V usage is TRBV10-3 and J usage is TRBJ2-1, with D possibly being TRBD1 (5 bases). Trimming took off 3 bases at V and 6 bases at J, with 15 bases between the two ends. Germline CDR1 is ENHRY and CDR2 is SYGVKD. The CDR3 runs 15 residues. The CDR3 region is CAISDSTTDTNEQFF. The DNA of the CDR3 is TGTGCCATCAGTGATTCCACGACAGATACCAATGAGCAGTTCTTC.

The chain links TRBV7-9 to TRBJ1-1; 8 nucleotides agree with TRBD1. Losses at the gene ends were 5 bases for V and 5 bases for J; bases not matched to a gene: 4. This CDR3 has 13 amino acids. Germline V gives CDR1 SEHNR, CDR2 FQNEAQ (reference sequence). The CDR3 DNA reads TGTGCCAGCAGCGAACAGGGGGGGACTGAAGCTTTCTTT. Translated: CASSEQGGTEAFF.

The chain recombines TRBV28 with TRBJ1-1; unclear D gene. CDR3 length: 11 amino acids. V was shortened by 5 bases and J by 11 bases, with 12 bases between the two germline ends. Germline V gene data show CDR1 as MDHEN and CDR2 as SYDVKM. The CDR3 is CASSPGRDAFF. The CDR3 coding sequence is TGTGCCAGCAGTCCCGGGCGGGATGCTTTCTTT.

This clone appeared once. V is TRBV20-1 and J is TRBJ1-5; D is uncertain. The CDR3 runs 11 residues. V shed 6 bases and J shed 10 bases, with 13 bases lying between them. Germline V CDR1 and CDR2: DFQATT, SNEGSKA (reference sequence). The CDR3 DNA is TGCAGTGCCCAATTCGATGGCCCCCAGCATTTT. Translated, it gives CSAQFDGPQHF.

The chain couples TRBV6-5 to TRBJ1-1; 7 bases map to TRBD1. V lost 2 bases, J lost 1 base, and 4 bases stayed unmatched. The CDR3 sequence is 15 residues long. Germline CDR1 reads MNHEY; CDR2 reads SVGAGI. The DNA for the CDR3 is TGTGCCAGCAGTTACCCGGGACAGCCGAACACTGAAGCTTTCTTT. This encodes CASSYPGQPNTEAFF.

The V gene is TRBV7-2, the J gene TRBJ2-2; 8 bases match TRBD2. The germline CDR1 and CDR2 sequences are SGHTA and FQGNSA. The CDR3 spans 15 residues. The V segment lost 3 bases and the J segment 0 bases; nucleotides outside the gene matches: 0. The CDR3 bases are TGTGCCAGCAGCTTTAGCGGGACGAACACCGGGGAGCTGTTTTTT. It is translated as CASSFSGTNTGELFF.

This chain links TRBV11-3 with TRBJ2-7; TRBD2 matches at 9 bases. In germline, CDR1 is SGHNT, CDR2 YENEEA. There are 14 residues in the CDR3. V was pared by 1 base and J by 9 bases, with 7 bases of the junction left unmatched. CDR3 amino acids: CASSLGREGTRQYF. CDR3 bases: TGTGCCAGCAGCTTAGGGCGGGAGGGTACGAGGCAGTACTTC. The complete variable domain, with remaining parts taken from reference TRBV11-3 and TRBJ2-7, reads EAGVVQSPRYKIIEKKQPVAFWCNPISGHNTLYWYLQNLGQGPELLIRYENEEAVDDSQLPKDRFSAERLKGVDSTLKIQPAELGDSAVYLCASSLGREGTRQYFGPGTRLTVT.

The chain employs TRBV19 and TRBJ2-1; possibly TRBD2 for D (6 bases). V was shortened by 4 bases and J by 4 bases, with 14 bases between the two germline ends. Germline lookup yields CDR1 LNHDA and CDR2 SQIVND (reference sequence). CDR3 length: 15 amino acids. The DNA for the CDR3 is TGTGCCAGTAGTAAGGGCGGGATGGAGTACAATGAGCAGTTCTTC. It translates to CASSKGGMEYNEQFF.

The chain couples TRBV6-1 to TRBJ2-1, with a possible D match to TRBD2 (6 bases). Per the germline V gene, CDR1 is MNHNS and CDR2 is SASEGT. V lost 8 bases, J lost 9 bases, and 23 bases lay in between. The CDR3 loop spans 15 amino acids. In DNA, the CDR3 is TGTGCCAGCTGTGGCAGGGACTTATTTTTGGGTGAGCAGTTCTTC. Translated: CASCGRDLFLGEQFF.

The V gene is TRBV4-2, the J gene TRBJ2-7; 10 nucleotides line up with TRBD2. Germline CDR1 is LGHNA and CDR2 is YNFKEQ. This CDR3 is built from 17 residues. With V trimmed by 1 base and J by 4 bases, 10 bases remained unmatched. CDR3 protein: CASSQVASGSPFYEQYF. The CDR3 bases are TGTGCCAGCAGCCAAGTGGCTAGCGGGAGCCCATTTTACGAGCAGTACTTC.

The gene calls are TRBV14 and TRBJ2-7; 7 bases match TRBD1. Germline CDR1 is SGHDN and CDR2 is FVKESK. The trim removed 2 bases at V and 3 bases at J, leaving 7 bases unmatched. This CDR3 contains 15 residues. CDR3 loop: CASSQLRRDSYEQYF. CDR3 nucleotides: TGTGCCAGCAGCCAATTACGCCGGGACAGCTACGAGCAGTACTTC.

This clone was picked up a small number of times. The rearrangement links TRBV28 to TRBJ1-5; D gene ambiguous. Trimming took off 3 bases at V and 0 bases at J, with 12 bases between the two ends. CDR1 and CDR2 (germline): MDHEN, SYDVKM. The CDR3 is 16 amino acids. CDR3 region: CASSLLIGDSNQPQHF. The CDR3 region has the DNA TGTGCCAGCAGTTTGTTGATAGGAGATAGCAATCAGCCCCAGCATTTT.

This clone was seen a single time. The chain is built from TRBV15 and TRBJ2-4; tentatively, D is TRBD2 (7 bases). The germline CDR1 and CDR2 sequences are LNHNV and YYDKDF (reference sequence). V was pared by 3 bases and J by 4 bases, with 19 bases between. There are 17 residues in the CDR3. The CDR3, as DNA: TGTGCCACCAGCAGGGTGACGAGACGGGGGGCAAAAAACATTCAGTACTTC. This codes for CATSRVTRRGAKNIQYF.

The CDR3 sequence: CSGGEETQYF. The CDR3 DNA is TGCAGTGGGGGAGAAGAGACCCAGTACTTC. The chain carries TRBV20-1 and TRBJ2-5; tentative D call: TRBD2 (5 bases). The CDR3 is 10 amino acids. Trimming removed 7 bases at V and 3 bases at J, with 6 bases between. In germline, CDR1 is DFQATT, CDR2 SNEGSKA (reference sequence).

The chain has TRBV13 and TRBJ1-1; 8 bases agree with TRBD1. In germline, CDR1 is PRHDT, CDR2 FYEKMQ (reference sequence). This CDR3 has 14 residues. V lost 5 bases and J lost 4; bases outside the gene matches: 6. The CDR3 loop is CASSPNRGFTEAFF. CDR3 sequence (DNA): TGTGCCAGCAGCCCGAACAGGGGGTTCACTGAAGCTTTCTTT.

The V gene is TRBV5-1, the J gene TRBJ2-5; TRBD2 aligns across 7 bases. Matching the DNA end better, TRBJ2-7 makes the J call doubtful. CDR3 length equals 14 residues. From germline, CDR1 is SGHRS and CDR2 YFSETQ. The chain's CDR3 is CASSLEGREGEQYF. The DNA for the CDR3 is TGCGCCAGCAGCTTGGAAGGCAGGGAGGGCGAGCAGTACTTC.

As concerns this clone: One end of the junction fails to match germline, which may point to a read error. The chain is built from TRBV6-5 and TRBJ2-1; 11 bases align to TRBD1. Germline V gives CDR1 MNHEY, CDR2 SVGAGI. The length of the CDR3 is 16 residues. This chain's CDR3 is CASSNSGTGGNNEQFF. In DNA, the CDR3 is TGTGCCAGCAGTAACTCCGGGACAGGGGGTAACAATGAGCAGTTCTTC.

The CDR3 nucleotides read TGTGCCAGCAGTTACTCGCCCACAAATGCAGATACGCAGTATTTT. It codes for CASSYSPTNADTQYF. The chain uses TRBV6-6 and TRBJ2-3; no reliable D call. V dropped 0 bases and J dropped 4 bases, with 11 bases sitting between them. CDR1 and CDR2 (germline): MNHNY, SVGAGI (reference sequence). CDR3 length equals 15 residues.

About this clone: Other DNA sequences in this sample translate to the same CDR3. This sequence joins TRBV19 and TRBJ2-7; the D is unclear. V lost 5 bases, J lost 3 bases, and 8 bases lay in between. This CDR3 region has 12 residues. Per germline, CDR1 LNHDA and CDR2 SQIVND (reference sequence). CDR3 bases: TGTGCCAGTAGTGCACGAGGCTACGAGCAGTACTTC. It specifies CASSARGYEQYF.

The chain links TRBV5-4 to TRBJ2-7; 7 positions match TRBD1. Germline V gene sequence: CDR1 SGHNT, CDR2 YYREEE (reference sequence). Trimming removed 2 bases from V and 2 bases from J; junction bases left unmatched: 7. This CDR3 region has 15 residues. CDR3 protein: CASSLDRAATYEQYF. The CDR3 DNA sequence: TGTGCCAGCAGCTTAGACAGGGCCGCAACCTACGAGCAGTACTTC.

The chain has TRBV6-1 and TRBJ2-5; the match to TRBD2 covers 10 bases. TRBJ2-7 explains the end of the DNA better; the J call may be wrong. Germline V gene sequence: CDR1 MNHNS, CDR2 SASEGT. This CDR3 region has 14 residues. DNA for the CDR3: TGTGCCAGCAGGGTGACTAGCGGGTTCTACGAGCAGTACTTC. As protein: CASRVTSGFYEQYF.

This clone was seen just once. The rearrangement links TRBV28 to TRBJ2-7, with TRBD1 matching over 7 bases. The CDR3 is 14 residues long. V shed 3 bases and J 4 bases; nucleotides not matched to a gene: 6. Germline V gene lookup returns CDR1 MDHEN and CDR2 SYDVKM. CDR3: CASSFTTGLYEQYF. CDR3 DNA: TGTGCCAGCAGTTTTACGACAGGGCTTTACGAGCAGTACTTC.

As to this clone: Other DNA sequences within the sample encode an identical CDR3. The CDR3 loop is CASSLGGNTEAFF. The CDR3 DNA sequence: TGTGCCAGCAGCTTGGGGGGCAACACTGAAGCTTTCTTT. This chain uses TRBV5-5 with TRBJ1-1, with D tentatively TRBD1 (5 bases). In germline, CDR1 is SGHKS, CDR2 YYEKEE (reference sequence). The CDR3 extends over 13 amino acids. The V and J ends lost 0 bases and 2 bases respectively, with 5 bases between them.